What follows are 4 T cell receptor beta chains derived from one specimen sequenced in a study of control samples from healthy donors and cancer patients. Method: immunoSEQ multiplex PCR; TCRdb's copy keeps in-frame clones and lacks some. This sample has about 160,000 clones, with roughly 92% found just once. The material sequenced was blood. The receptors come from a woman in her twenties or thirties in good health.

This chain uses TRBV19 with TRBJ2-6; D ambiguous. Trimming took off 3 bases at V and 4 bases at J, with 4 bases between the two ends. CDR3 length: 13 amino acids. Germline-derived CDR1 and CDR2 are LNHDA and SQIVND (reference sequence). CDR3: CASSIWGANVLTF. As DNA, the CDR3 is TGTGCCAGTAGTATCTGGGGGGCCAACGTCCTGACTTTC.

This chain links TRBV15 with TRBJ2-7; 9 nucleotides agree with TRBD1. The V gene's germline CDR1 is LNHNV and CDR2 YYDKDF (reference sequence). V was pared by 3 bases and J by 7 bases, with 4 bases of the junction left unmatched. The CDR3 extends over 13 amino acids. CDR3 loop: CATSSGTGSEQYF. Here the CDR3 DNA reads TGTGCCACCAGCAGTGGGACAGGGTCGGAGCAGTACTTC.

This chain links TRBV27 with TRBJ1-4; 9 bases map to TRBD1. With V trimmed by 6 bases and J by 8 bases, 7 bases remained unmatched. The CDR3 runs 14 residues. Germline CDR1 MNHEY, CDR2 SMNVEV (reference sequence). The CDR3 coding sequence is TGTGCCAGCAGGAGACCGGGACAGGGCGAAAAACTGTTTTTT. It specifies CASRRPGQGEKLFF.

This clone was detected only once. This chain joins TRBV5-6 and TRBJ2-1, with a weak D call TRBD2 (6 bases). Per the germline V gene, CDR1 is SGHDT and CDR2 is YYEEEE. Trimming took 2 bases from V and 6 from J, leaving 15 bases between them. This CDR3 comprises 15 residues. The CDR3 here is CASSFPGGPFNEQFF. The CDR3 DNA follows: TGTGCCAGCAGCTTCCCCGGGGGTCCTTTCAATGAGCAGTTCTTC.